The clone carrying this T cell receptor beta chain was recorded a few times. The target antigen is unknown. These data originate in a study of cytomegalovirus exposure and HLA in healthy donors. General study results and limits: Cytomegalovirus-associated TCR beta chains were listed, numbering 150 to 200. The classifier reportedly diagnosed cytomegalovirus status with high specificity and sensitivity.

The PCR ran on 60 Vbeta and 13 Jbeta primers. Using immunoSEQ multiplex PCR, the repertoire was profiled, and TCRdb retains in-frame clones only, with some absent. The sample has more than 95,000 clones, 81% seen once. CDR1 is SGHNT and CDR2 is YYREEE in the germline V gene (reference sequence). The CDR3 extends over 13 amino acids. Trimming removed 0 bases from V and 6 bases from J, with 9 bases in between. V usage is TRBV5-4 and J usage is TRBJ1-1, with D unresolved. The receptor was derived from a man aged 18 to 30 in good health and CMV-seronegative. The source material was PBMCs. CDR3 nucleotides: TGTGCCAGCAGCTTGGGGCCCAACGCTGAAGCTTTCTTT. This codes for CASSLGPNAEAFF.